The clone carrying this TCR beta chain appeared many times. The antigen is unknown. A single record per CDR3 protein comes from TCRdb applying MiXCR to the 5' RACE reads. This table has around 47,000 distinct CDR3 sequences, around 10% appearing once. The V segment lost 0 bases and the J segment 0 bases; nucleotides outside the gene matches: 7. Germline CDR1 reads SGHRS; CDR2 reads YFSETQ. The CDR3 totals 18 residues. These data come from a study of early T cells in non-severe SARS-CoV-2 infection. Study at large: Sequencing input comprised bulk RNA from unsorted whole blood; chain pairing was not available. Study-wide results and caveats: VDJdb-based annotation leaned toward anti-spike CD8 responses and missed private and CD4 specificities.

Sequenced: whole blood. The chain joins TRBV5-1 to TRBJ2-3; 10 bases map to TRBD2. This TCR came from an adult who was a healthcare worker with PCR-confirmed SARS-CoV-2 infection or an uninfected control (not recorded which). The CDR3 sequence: CASSLDEREGSSTDTQYF. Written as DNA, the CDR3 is TGCGCCAGCAGCTTGGATGAGCGGGAGGGATCTAGCACAGATACGCAGTATTTT.